Here is one T cell receptor (beta chain) with its context. What it recognizes is unknown. The sample originates from a study of response to subunit inactivated influenza vaccine. Study conclusions and caveats: The authors suggested that few new T cells are recruited per seasonal influenza vaccination.

TCRdb called the RT-PCR reads again in MiXCR, with one record for every CDR3 protein. The sample contains 500,000 to 600,000 distinct CDR3 sequences, about 10% of which appear only once. Trimming took off 6 bases at V and 4 bases at J, with 17 bases between the two ends. Germline V lookup: CDR1 MNHEY, CDR2 SMNVEV (reference sequence). The CDR3 has 15 residues. Source: PBMCs from blood, taken on the day of vaccination. J is TRBJ2-3 and V is TRBV27, with a tentative D call TRBD1 (5 bases). This receptor was taken from a middle-aged man who received an inactivated influenza vaccine. DNA of the CDR3: TGTGCCAGCAGCCCACTCGGCAGGGATCCAGATACGCAGTATTTT. Residues: CASSPLGRDPDTQYF.